This T cell receptor (beta chain) was captured by sequencing in a study of blood T cell repertoires in COVID-19. Germline V gives CDR1 SGHRS, CDR2 YFSETQ. This CDR3 has 16 residues. The V segment lost 4 bases and the J segment 9 bases; nucleotides outside the gene matches: 11. Produced via immunoSEQ multiplex PCR; TCRdb's table is partial and in-frame only. The sample has over 200,000 clones; roughly 90% are singletons. This clone was picked up one time. The source material was PBMCs or T cells enriched from blood (not recorded which). The rearrangement joins TRBV5-1 to TRBJ2-5; 14 bases agree with TRBD2. This clonotype was obtained from a man aged 30-40 years who had been exposed to COVID-19. This CDR3 is CASSAQTSGGASAQYF. DNA for the CDR3: TGCGCCAGCAGCGCACAGACTAGCGGGGGGGCCTCGGCCCAGTACTTC.